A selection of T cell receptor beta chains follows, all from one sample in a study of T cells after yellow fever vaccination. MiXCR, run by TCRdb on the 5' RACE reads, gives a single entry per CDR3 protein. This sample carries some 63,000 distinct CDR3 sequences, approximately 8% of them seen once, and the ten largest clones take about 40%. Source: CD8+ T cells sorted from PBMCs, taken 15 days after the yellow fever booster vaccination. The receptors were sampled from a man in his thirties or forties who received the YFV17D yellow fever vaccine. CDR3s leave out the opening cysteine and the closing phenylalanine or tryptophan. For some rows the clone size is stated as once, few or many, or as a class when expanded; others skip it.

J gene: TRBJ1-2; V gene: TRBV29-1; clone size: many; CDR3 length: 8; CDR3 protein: SVGGYGYT
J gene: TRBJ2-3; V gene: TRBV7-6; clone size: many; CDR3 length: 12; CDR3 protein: ASQLNLGTDTQY
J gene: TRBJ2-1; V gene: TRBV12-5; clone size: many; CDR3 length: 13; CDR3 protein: ASGSRLAGEGEQF
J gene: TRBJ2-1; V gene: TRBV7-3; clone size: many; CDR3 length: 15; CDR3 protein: ASSSDTGTGGYNEQF
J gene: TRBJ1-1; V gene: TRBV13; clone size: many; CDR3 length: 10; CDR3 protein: ASSEGFTEAF
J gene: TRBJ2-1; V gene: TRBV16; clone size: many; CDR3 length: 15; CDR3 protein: ASSLHSGRPPNSEQF
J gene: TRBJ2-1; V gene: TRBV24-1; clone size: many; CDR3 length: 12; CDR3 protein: ATSSLAGYNEQF
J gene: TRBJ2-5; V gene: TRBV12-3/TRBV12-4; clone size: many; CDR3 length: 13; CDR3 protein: ASTTSDGYGETQY
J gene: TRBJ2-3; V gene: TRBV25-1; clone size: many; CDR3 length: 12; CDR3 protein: ASRASDGPDTQY
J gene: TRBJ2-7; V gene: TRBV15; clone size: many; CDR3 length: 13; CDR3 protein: ATSRDPAGTYEQY
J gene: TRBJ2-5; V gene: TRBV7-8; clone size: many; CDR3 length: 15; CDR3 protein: ASSLAGGGARVETQY
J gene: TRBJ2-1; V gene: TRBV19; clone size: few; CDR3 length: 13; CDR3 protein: ASSTKVISYNEQF
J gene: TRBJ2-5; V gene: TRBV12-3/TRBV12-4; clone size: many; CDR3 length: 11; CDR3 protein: ASRQTGVETQY
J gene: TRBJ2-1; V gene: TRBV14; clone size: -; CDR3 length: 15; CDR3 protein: ASSRWTSGRGYNEQF
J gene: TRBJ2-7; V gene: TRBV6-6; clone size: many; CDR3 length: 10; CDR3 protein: ASSSETYEQY
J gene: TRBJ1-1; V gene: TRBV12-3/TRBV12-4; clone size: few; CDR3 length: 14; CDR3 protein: ASSLEAGLMNTEAF
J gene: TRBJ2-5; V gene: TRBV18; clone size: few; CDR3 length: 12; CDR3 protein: ASSPSNPQETQY
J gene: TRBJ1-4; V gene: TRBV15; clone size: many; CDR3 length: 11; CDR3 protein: ATSGLLNEKLF
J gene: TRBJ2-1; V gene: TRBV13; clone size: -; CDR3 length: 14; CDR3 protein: ASSLIGSISYNEQF
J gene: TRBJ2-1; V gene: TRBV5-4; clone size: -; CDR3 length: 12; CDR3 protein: ASSWGLADNEQF